A selection of T cell receptor beta chains follows, all from one sample in a study of cytomegalovirus exposure and HLA in healthy donors. Produced via immunoSEQ multiplex PCR; TCRdb's table is partial and in-frame only. This sample carries around 200,000 clones, more than 80% of them seen once, and the ten largest clones take around 0.69%. The material sequenced was PBMCs. Every receptor here comes from a boy aged 5-17 years in good health and CMV-seronegative. Each CDR3 is given with its conserved first and last residue. Each record gives: clone size, J gene, D gene, V gene, CDR3 DNA, CDR3 protein. A D gene is named only where the DNA matches it firmly. Rows give clone size only sometimes, using once, few, many, or a class for an expanded clone.

clone size: once; J gene: TRBJ1-3; D gene: .; V gene: TRBV9; CDR3 DNA: TGTGCCAGCAGCCCTACAGCAAACTTCAAGACAAACTCTGGAAACACCATATATTTT; CDR3 protein: CASSPTANFKTNSGNTIYF
clone size: .; J gene: TRBJ2-7; D gene: .; V gene: TRBV29-1; CDR3 DNA: TGCAGCGTTGAGGCGGGACCCGGACCCTACGAGCAGTACTTC; CDR3 protein: CSVEAGPGPYEQYF
clone size: once; J gene: TRBJ1-5; D gene: TRBD1; V gene: TRBV12-5; CDR3 DNA: TGTGCTAGTGGAACGGGACAGGGGCGCCAACTGGATCAGCCCCAGCATTTT; CDR3 protein: CASGTGQGRQLDQPQHF
clone size: .; J gene: TRBJ1-6; D gene: TRBD1; V gene: TRBV5-1; CDR3 DNA: TGCGCCAGCAGCTTGGGACAGGGGTTTGTCTCACCCCTCCACTTT; CDR3 protein: CASSLGQGFVSPLHF
clone size: .; J gene: TRBJ2-7; D gene: .; V gene: TRBV7-3; CDR3 DNA: TGTGCCAGCAGTTTCGACAGGTCGGGGCACGAGCAGTACTTC; CDR3 protein: CASSFDRSGHEQYF
clone size: .; J gene: TRBJ2-7; D gene: TRBD1; V gene: TRBV9; CDR3 DNA: TGTGCCAGCAGCCCAGACTGGACAGGGGGATACGAGCAGTACTTC; CDR3 protein: CASSPDWTGGYEQYF
clone size: few; J gene: TRBJ2-5; D gene: TRBD1; V gene: TRBV5-1; CDR3 DNA: TGCGCCAGCAGCACACAGGGGATCAACGAAGAGACCCAGTACTTC; CDR3 protein: CASSTQGINEETQYF
clone size: .; J gene: TRBJ2-1; D gene: TRBD2; V gene: TRBV11-2; CDR3 DNA: TGTGCCAGCAGCTTAGCGGGGGGGTACAATGAGCAGTTCTTC; CDR3 protein: CASSLAGGYNEQFF
clone size: .; J gene: TRBJ2-7; D gene: TRBD1; V gene: TRBV30; CDR3 DNA: TGTGCCTGGAGTGTACGCGGGACAGGCGTTTACGAGCAGTACTTC; CDR3 protein: CAWSVRGTGVYEQYF
clone size: .; J gene: TRBJ2-2; D gene: TRBD2; V gene: TRBV7-6; CDR3 DNA: TGTGCCAGCAGCCCATTCTTAGCGGGAGGGAACACCGGGGAGCTGTTTTTT; CDR3 protein: CASSPFLAGGNTGELFF
clone size: .; J gene: TRBJ2-5; D gene: .; V gene: TRBV11-2; CDR3 DNA: TGTGCCAGCAGCTTCGGGTCGCGGGAGACCCAGTACTTC; CDR3 protein: CASSFGSRETQYF
clone size: once; J gene: TRBJ2-7; D gene: .; V gene: TRBV30; CDR3 DNA: TGTGCCTGGAGTGTATTTCAACGAGTACTGTTC; CDR3 protein: CAWSVFQRVLF
clone size: .; J gene: TRBJ1-2; D gene: .; V gene: TRBV7-8; CDR3 DNA: TGTGCCAGCAGCTTCATCGTGGGGGACTCGAGAGGCTACACCTTC; CDR3 protein: CASSFIVGDSRGYTF
clone size: .; J gene: TRBJ2-3; D gene: TRBD2; V gene: TRBV7-2; CDR3 DNA: TGTGCCAGCAGCCCCATGGAACTAGCGGGAGTAGTCACAGATACGCAGTATTTT; CDR3 protein: CASSPMELAGVVTDTQYF
clone size: .; J gene: TRBJ2-7; D gene: TRBD2; V gene: TRBV4-1; CDR3 DNA: TGCGCCAGCAGCCAAGAAACAGCGGGGGAGGCCTACGAGCAGTACTTC; CDR3 protein: CASSQETAGEAYEQYF
clone size: .; J gene: TRBJ1-2; D gene: TRBD1; V gene: TRBV2; CDR3 DNA: TGTGCCAGCAGGGGGGACAGGGGTGGCGGTAGTTATGGCTACACCTTC; CDR3 protein: CASRGDRGGGSYGYTF
clone size: few; J gene: TRBJ2-3; D gene: TRBD1; V gene: TRBV6-4; CDR3 DNA: TGTGCCAGCAGTGGTAGCCAGGGGGCCGATACGCAGTATTTT; CDR3 protein: CASSGSQGADTQYF
clone size: .; J gene: TRBJ1-1; D gene: .; V gene: TRBV6-5; CDR3 DNA: TGTGCCAGCGCTCTACTCATGAACACTGAAGCTTTCTTT; CDR3 protein: CASALLMNTEAFF
clone size: .; J gene: TRBJ2-7; D gene: .; V gene: TRBV4-3; CDR3 DNA: TGCGCCAGCAGCCAGGTCAGGGGCTACGAGCAGTACTTC; CDR3 protein: CASSQVRGYEQYF
clone size: .; J gene: TRBJ1-4; D gene: .; V gene: TRBV7-2; CDR3 DNA: TGTGCCAGCAGCTTAGAGGGAGGGAATGAAAAACTGTTTTTT; CDR3 protein: CASSLEGGNEKLFF
clone size: .; J gene: TRBJ2-3; D gene: TRBD2; V gene: TRBV5-8; CDR3 DNA: TGTGCCAGCAGCCCCACTAGCGGGGGGGCAGATACGCAGTATTTT; CDR3 protein: CASSPTSGGADTQYF
clone size: .; J gene: TRBJ1-6; D gene: .; V gene: TRBV5-1; CDR3 DNA: TGCGCCAGCAGCTTGGAAGTATTCGGGAATTCACCCCTCCACTTT; CDR3 protein: CASSLEVFGNSPLHF
clone size: .; J gene: TRBJ1-2; D gene: .; V gene: TRBV2; CDR3 DNA: TGTGCCAGCAGTCTCAGGGCCAACTATGGCTACACCTTC; CDR3 protein: CASSLRANYGYTF
clone size: .; J gene: TRBJ2-1; D gene: TRBD2; V gene: TRBV19; CDR3 DNA: TGTGCCAGTAGTAGTAGCGGGAGAAACAATGAGCAGTTCTTC; CDR3 protein: CASSSSGRNNEQFF
clone size: .; J gene: TRBJ1-2; D gene: .; V gene: TRBV4-1; CDR3 DNA: TGCGCCAGCAGCCATGGCGGGGGTGTAGACTATGGCTACACCTTC; CDR3 protein: CASSHGGGVDYGYTF
clone size: .; J gene: TRBJ1-1; D gene: .; V gene: TRBV5-1; CDR3 DNA: TGCGCCAGCAGCTCCGCTTTGGGACAGAACACTGAAGCTTTCTTT; CDR3 protein: CASSSALGQNTEAFF
clone size: .; J gene: TRBJ2-7; D gene: TRBD1; V gene: TRBV25-1; CDR3 DNA: TGTGCCAGCAGTGAATACTTTCCGGGACAGGGGACCTACGAGCAGTACTTC; CDR3 protein: CASSEYFPGQGTYEQYF
clone size: .; J gene: TRBJ2-1; D gene: TRBD1; V gene: TRBV29-1; CDR3 DNA: TGCAGCACCGGACAGGGATCAGGTCTGCAGTTCTTC; CDR3 protein: CSTGQGSGLQFF
clone size: .; J gene: TRBJ2-1; D gene: TRBD2; V gene: TRBV5-1; CDR3 DNA: TGCGCCAGCAGCGGCGGGACTAGCGATGTCTTC; CDR3 protein: CASSGGTSDVF
clone size: .; J gene: TRBJ1-1; D gene: .; V gene: TRBV6-5; CDR3 DNA: TGTGCCAGCAGTTACTTGGCGGACACTGAAGCTTTCTTT; CDR3 protein: CASSYLADTEAFF
clone size: .; J gene: TRBJ2-7; D gene: TRBD2; V gene: TRBV7-3; CDR3 DNA: TGTGCCAGCAGCTTTAGCGGGGGGGTTGCCTACGAGCAGTACTTC; CDR3 protein: CASSFSGGVAYEQYF
clone size: .; J gene: TRBJ2-7; D gene: .; V gene: TRBV5-6; CDR3 DNA: TGTGCCAGCAGCTTGACTTTCAAAAACGAGCAGTACTTC; CDR3 protein: CASSLTFKNEQYF
clone size: .; J gene: TRBJ2-7; D gene: .; V gene: TRBV4-1; CDR3 DNA: TGCGCCAGCAGCCAAGATAACGGACAAAGGTACAACGAGCAGTACTTC; CDR3 protein: CASSQDNGQRYNEQYF
clone size: .; J gene: TRBJ1-2; D gene: TRBD1; V gene: TRBV5-4; CDR3 DNA: TGTGCCAGCAGCCCGGACAGGGGAAGTGGCTACACCTTC; CDR3 protein: CASSPDRGSGYTF